This TCR beta chain was recovered during a study of shared clonotypes between healthy human individuals. General observations from the study: Four donors showed sharing of about 5.5% of naive CD4 clonotypes. The generation probabilities recorded for non-shared clonotypes fell below those of clonotypes shared by all four donors.

V was pared by 3 bases and J by 5 bases, with 8 bases of the junction left unmatched. The CDR3 is 15 residues long. CDR1 SGHRS and CDR2 YFSETQ come from the germline V gene. An assay was performed, and its level was deep. TCRdb's table, derived via immunoSEQ multiplex PCR, lists solely in-frame clones and lacks some. The profile shows a few million clones, 85% to 95% of them singletons. A word on this clone: No antigen is known for it.

This rearrangement joins TRBV5-1 to TRBJ2-5; TRBD2 agrees at 9 bases. Sequencing was done on a sample of naive CD4+ T cells sorted from blood. Subset described: CD45RA+ positively selected. This receptor was identified in a young man in good health. DNA for the CDR3: TGCGCCAGCAGCTCCTCCGGGACTAGCCGGGAGACCCAGTACTTC. It yields the protein CASSSSGTSRETQYF. The entire variable domain, with the rest obtained from reference TRBV5-1 and TRBJ2-5, is as follows: KAGVTQTPRYLIKTRGQQVTLSCSPISGHRSVSWYQQTPGQGLQFLFEYFSETQRNKGNFPGRFSGRQFSNSRSEMNVSTLELGDSALYLCASSSSGTSRETQYFGPGTRLLVL.